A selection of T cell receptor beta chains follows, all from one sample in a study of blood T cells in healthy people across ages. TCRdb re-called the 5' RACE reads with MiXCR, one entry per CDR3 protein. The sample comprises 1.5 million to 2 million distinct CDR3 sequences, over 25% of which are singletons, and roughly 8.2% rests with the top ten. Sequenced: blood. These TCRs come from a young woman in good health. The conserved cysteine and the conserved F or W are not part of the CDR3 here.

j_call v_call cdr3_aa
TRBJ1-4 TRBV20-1 SARGRQGAREKRF
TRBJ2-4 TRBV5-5 ASSLVRGAQTSGEQY
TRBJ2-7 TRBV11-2 ASSYGAVAGSYEQY
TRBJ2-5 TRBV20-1 SARGFGAGDQGETQY
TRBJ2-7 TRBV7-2 ASSFRGGRAPEQY
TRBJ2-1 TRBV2 ASSSGQYSYNEQF
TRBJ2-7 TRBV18 ASSPWEDSYEQY
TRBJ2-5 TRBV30 AWSVPGLAGEETQY
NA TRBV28 ASALGGASSYEQY
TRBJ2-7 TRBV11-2 ASSPRTSGRPYEQY
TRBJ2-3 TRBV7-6 ASSLVIGQDTQY